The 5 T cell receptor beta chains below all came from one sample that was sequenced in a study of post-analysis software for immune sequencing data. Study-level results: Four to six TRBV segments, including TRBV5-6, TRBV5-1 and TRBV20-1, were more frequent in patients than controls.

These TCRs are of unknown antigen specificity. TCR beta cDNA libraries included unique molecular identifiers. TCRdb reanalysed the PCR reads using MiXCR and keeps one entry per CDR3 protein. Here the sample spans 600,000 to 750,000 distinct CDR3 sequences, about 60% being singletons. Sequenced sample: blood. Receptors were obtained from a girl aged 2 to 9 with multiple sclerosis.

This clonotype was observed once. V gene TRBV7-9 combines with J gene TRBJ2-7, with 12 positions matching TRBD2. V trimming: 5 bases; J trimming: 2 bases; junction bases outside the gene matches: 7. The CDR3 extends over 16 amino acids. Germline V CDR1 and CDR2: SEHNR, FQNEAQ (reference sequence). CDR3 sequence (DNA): TGTGCCAGCAGCCCTAGCGGGAGGGCCAGGACCTACGAGCAGTACTTC. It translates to CASSPSGRARTYEQYF.

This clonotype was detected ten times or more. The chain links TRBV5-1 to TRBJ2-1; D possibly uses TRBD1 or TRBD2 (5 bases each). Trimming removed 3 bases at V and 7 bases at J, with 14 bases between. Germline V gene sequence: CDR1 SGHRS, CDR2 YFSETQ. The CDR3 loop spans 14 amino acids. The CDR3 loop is CASSWTGASNEQFF. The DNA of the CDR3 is TGCGCCAGCAGCTGGACTGGGGCCAGTAATGAGCAGTTCTTC.

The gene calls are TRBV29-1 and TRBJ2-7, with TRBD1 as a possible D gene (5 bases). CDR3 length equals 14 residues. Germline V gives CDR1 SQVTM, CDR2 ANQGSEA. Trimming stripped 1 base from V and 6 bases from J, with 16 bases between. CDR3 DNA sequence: TGCAGCGTTGAAGGTCAGGAAGGGGCGACCGAGCAGTACTTC. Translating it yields CSVEGQEGATEQYF.

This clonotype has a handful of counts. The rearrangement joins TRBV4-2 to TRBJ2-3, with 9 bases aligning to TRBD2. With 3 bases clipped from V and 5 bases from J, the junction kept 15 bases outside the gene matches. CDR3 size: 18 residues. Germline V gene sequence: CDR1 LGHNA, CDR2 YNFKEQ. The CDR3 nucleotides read TGTGCCAGCAGCCAGTACTTGAAAGGGACTAGCTTCGGAGATACGCAGTATTTT. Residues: CASSQYLKGTSFGDTQYF.

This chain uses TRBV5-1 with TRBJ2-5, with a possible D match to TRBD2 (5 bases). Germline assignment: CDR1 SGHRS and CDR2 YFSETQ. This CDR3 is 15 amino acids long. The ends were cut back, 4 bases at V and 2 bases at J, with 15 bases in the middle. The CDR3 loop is CASSPAGRAQETQYF. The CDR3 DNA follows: TGCGCCAGCAGCCCGGCGGGCAGAGCACAAGAGACCCAGTACTTC.